This passage covers 16 T cell receptor beta chains from one sample sequenced in a study of OX40 agonist ivuxolimab in advanced cancers. The table came from immunoSEQ multiplex PCR; TCRdb's copy has only in-frame clones and leaves some out. Of 55,000 to 75,000 clones listed, roughly 88% were seen once; the top ten hold roughly 1.1%. The sample was CD4+ or CD8+ T cells sorted from blood, taken in a trial of the OX40 agonist ivuxolimab. These receptors originate from an adult with an advanced solid tumor such as melanoma, head and neck, liver or kidney cancer.

Only a few counts were recorded for this clone. The J gene is TRBJ2-5, the V gene TRBV29-1, with 16 bases matching TRBD2. The CDR3 runs 14 residues. With 6 bases clipped from V and 5 bases from J, the junction kept 3 bases outside the gene matches. Germline CDR1 reads SQVTM; CDR2 reads ANQGSEA. CDR3 nucleotide sequence: TGCAGCGTGGGGACTAGCGGGGGGGTTGAGACCCAGTACTTC. This codes for CSVGTSGGVETQYF.

The chain couples TRBV2 to TRBJ1-6; weak D call: TRBD1 (6 bases). Germline V lookup: CDR1 SNHLY, CDR2 FYNNEI. Trimming removed 8 bases from V and 0 bases from J, with 8 bases in between. The CDR3 runs to 14 residues. CDR3 loop: CASVDSSYNSPLHF. DNA for the CDR3: TGTGCCAGCGTGGACAGCTCCTATAATTCACCCCTCCACTTT.

CDR3 in amino acids: CASSSSGTVNTEAFF. In DNA form, the CDR3 reads TGTGCCAGCAGCTCCTCCGGGACGGTGAACACTGAAGCTTTCTTT. The V and J genes are TRBV7-8 and TRBJ1-1, with a weak D call TRBD1 (5 bases). Germline CDR1 and CDR2: SGHVS and FQNEAQ. Trimming took off 4 bases at V and 0 bases at J, with 12 bases between the two ends. CDR3 size: 15 residues.

The genes are TRBV29-1 and TRBJ1-1, with 10 nucleotides matching TRBD1. The CDR3 has 12 amino acids. In germline, CDR1 is SQVTM, CDR2 ANQGSEA. The J segment lost 8 bases and the V segment lost 7 bases, leaving 7 bases of the junction unmatched. CDR3 region: CSGLDRGTEAFF. The CDR3 nucleotides read TGCAGCGGGCTGGACAGGGGGACGGAAGCTTTCTTT.

This chain connects TRBV7-2 to TRBJ1-1; no definite D call. The CDR3 spans 17 residues. Deletions cut 1 base from V and 0 bases from J, with 15 bases between. Per the germline V gene, CDR1 is SGHTA and CDR2 is FQGNSA. The CDR3 here is CASSLDLLRALNTEAFF. CDR3 sequence (DNA): TGTGCCAGCAGCTTAGATCTCCTAAGAGCATTGAACACTGAAGCTTTCTTT.

The gene calls are TRBV6-1 and TRBJ1-5; no firm D call. Germline assignment: CDR1 MNHNS and CDR2 SASEGT. The CDR3 is 12 amino acids. Trimming removed 1 base from V and 9 bases from J, with 7 bases in between. CDR3 sequence (DNA): TGTGCCAGCAGTGAAGGGGTCAGGCCCCAGCATTTT. Protein sequence: CASSEGVRPQHF.

Concerning this clone itself: The junction does not match germline at one end; this may be a read error. The same CDR3 arises from other DNA sequences in this sample as well. The gene calls are TRBV5-1 and TRBJ1-1; D is undetermined. The CDR3 has 12 residues. Germline CDR1 reads SGHRS; CDR2 reads YFSETQ. In nucleotides, the CDR3 is TGCGCCAGCAGCTTCGGGAACACCGAAGCTTTCTTT. Translating gives CASSFGNTEAFF.

V usage is TRBV6-1 and J usage is TRBJ2-2; D assignment may be TRBD1 or TRBD2 (5 bases each). This CDR3 is built from 14 residues. V dropped 4 bases and J dropped 6 bases, with 12 bases sitting between them. Germline assignment: CDR1 MNHNS and CDR2 SASEGT. The CDR3 spells CASSGSGTAGELFF. As DNA, the CDR3 is TGTGCCAGCAGTGGATCGGGGACGGCCGGGGAGCTGTTTTTT.

The V call is TRBV20-1, the J call TRBJ1-1; unclear D gene. Trimming pared 4 bases from V and 0 bases from J, leaving 3 bases between. The CDR3 has 11 residues. From germline, CDR1 is DFQATT and CDR2 SNEGSKA (reference sequence). In DNA, the CDR3 is TGCAGTGCTAAATTGAACACTGAAGCTTTCTTT. This gives the protein CSAKLNTEAFF.

The V call is TRBV7-9, the J call TRBJ1-2, with D possibly being TRBD1 (5 bases). CDR1 SEHNR and CDR2 FQNEAQ come from the germline V gene (reference sequence). This CDR3 has 12 residues. Trimming cost V 5 bases and J 6 bases, with 10 bases left between them. The CDR3 DNA sequence: TGTGCCAGCAGCCCGGGACTTGATGGCTACACCTTC. It yields the protein CASSPGLDGYTF.

This chain connects TRBV18 to TRBJ2-7; a weak D match, TRBD2 (6 bases). The CDR3 spans 13 residues. Germline assignment: CDR1 KGHSH and CDR2 LQKENI. Trimming pared 3 bases from V and 5 bases from J, leaving 11 bases between. The CDR3 bases are TGTGCCAGCTCACCCCCAGGAGGGAACGAGCAGTACTTC. Its protein product is CASSPPGGNEQYF.

This rearrangement joins TRBV25-1 to TRBJ2-7, with D uncertain. The CDR3 totals 12 residues. Germline loops: CDR1 MGHDK, CDR2 SYGVNS. V shed 2 bases and J shed 0 bases, with 2 bases lying between them. This chain's CDR3 is CASSEGSYEQYF. The CDR3 DNA is TGTGCCAGCAGTGAAGGCTCCTACGAGCAGTACTTC.

The chain has TRBV7-2 and TRBJ1-1; D remains unclear. V lost 0 bases and J 8 bases, leaving 10 bases between the germline ends. Germline-derived CDR1 and CDR2 are SGHTA and FQGNSA. The CDR3 extends over 13 amino acids. In nucleotides, the CDR3 is TGTGCCAGCAGCTTAGCGGTCACAATAGAAGCTTTCTTT. Translation gives CASSLAVTIEAFF.

The chain carries TRBV18 and TRBJ1-3; TRBD1 might be the D (6 bases). Germline CDR1 is KGHSH and CDR2 is LQKENI. This CDR3 is built from 16 residues. Trimming removed 6 bases at V and 0 bases at J, with 15 bases between. This CDR3 reads CASSPGTLSSGNTIYF. The CDR3 DNA is TGTGCCAGCTCGCCCGGGACATTATCCTCTGGAAACACCATATATTTT.

The V gene is TRBV20-1, the J gene TRBJ1-1; unclear D gene. Germline V gene data show CDR1 as DFQATT and CDR2 as SNEGSKA (reference sequence). The CDR3 has 11 amino acids. V lost 1 base, J lost 8 bases, and 8 bases lay in between. CDR3 loop: CSARVEAEAFF. DNA for the CDR3: TGCAGTGCTAGAGTAGAGGCAGAAGCTTTCTTT.

The chain has TRBV7-2 and TRBJ1-4; D gene ambiguous. CDR1 and CDR2 from the germline V gene are SGHTA and FQGNSA. Trimming took off 2 bases at V and 0 bases at J, with 10 bases between the two ends. This CDR3 comprises 16 residues. The CDR3 reads CASSLTRYATNEKLFF. CDR3 nucleotide sequence: TGTGCCAGCAGCTTAACCCGTTATGCAACTAATGAAAAACTGTTTTTT.